The 22 T cell receptor beta chains reported below all come from one sample, sequenced in a study of blood T cell repertoires in COVID-19. TCRdb keeps only in-frame clones here, not all; method: immunoSEQ multiplex PCR. The data contain 120,000 to 150,000 clones, 84% of them singletons. What was sequenced was peripheral blood. The source is a human donor in a cohort sampled during active COVID-19.

This clone was detected only once. CDR3 bases: TGTGCCACCAGCAGAGATCCACAGAGCAATCAGCCCCAGCATTTT. This sequence encodes CATSRDPQSNQPQHF. The chain uses TRBV15 and TRBJ1-5; no clear D gene. Germline CDR1 and CDR2: LNHNV and YYDKDF (reference sequence). The V and J ends lost 0 bases and 1 base respectively, with 7 bases between them. The CDR3 has 15 amino acids.

The chain carries TRBV5-4 and TRBJ2-5; a possible D gene is TRBD1 (6 bases). V lost 4 bases, J lost 4 bases, and 17 bases lay in between. The CDR3 is 15 amino acids. CDR1 SGHNT and CDR2 YYREEE come from the germline V gene (reference sequence). The CDR3 DNA sequence: TGTGCCAGCAGCCGCCAGCGGACAGTGGGAGAGACCCAGTACTTC. Translating it yields CASSRQRTVGETQYF.

This clone showed up just once. J is TRBJ2-5 and V is TRBV4-3; 10 bases align to TRBD1. Germline values: CDR1 LGHNA, CDR2 YSLEER. The CDR3 is 14 residues long. The V and J ends lost 4 bases and 4 bases, in that order; junction bases with no gene match: 3. Here the CDR3 reads CASSLRTGGETQYF. The DNA of the CDR3 is TGCGCCAGCAGCCTAAGGACAGGGGGAGAGACCCAGTACTTC.

The chain has TRBV28 and TRBJ2-4; the D gene is possibly TRBD1 (5 bases). The CDR3 length is 15 residues. Deletions cut 2 bases from V and 4 bases from J, with 12 bases between. CDR1 and CDR2 from the germline V gene are MDHEN and SYDVKM. CDR3 DNA: TGTGCCAGCAGTTTAAGGGGAATTACTAAAAACATTCAGTACTTC. Its translation: CASSLRGITKNIQYF.

CDR3 in DNA: TGTGCCAGCAGTTCGTTCAGGGAGCAGTACTTC. Its translation is CASSSFREQYF. The rearrangement joins TRBV27 to TRBJ2-7, with D uncertain. The CDR3 covers 11 residues. V was cut by 4 bases and J by 7 bases, with 8 bases left in between. In germline, CDR1 is MNHEY, CDR2 SMNVEV (reference sequence).

As for this clone: The junction departs from the called germline gene at one end, perhaps through a read error. The CDR3 here is CASSLAGTPPLF. The CDR3 DNA follows: TGTGCCAGCAGTTTGGCAGGGACTCCCCCCCTCTTC. This rearrangement joins TRBV27 to TRBJ2-1; weak D call: TRBD2 (6 bases). Germline assignment: CDR1 MNHEY and CDR2 SMNVEV (reference sequence). This CDR3 is built from 12 residues.

The V gene is TRBV21-1, the J gene TRBJ2-5; the table's D call, TRBD2, has no DNA check behind it. TRBV21-1 is described as a pseudogene. CDR3 length: 16 amino acids. The CDR3 DNA reads as TGTGCCAGCAGCAAACAAGGAGTAGCCAGAGCTAAGACCCAGTACTTC. Protein sequence: CASSKQGVARAKTQYF.

The CDR3 nucleotides read TGTGCCAGCAGCCTCGATTACGGGGAGACCCAGTACTTC. Translated, it gives CASSLDYGETQYF. V usage is TRBV5-5 and J usage is TRBJ2-5; D uncertain. In germline, CDR1 is SGHKS, CDR2 YYEKEE (reference sequence). Trimming took off 4 bases at V and 5 bases at J, with 12 bases between the two ends. This CDR3 is built from 13 residues.

The chain links TRBV5-1 to TRBJ2-7, with D perhaps matching TRBD2 (6 bases). The ends were cut back, 3 bases at V and 0 bases at J, with 10 bases in the middle. The CDR3 consists of 14 residues. Germline V gene data show CDR1 as SGHRS and CDR2 as YFSETQ. CDR3 DNA: TGCGCCAGCAGCTCGTCCGGGGGCTCCTACGAGCAGTACTTC. Residues: CASSSSGGSYEQYF.

The rearrangement links TRBV1 to TRBJ2-1; the DNA was not used to check the table's D call, TRBD2. TRBV1 is termed a pseudogene. The CDR3 runs to 15 residues. The DNA of the CDR3 is TGCACCAGCAGCCAAGAGCGGGACTTGAACAATGAGCAGTTCTTC. Amino acids: CTSSQERDLNNEQFF.

CDR3 region: CASSQDGAGAYGYTF. The CDR3 bases are TGCGCCAGCAGCCAAGATGGGGCAGGGGCCTATGGCTACACCTTC. The rearrangement links TRBV4-1 to TRBJ1-2, with D maybe TRBD1 (6 bases). CDR1 and CDR2 (germline): MGHRA, YSYEKL. The CDR3 is made up of 15 amino acids. Trimming cost V 0 bases and J 4 bases, with 12 bases left between them.

The chain links TRBV28 to TRBJ1-1; unclear D gene. Trimming left V 6 bases short and J 7 bases short, with 15 bases between. There are 13 residues in the CDR3. In germline, CDR1 is MDHEN, CDR2 SYDVKM. DNA of the CDR3: TGTGCCAGCAGCCTACAAGACCGGGTTGAAGCTTTCTTT. Translation gives CASSLQDRVEAFF.

V gene TRBV15 combines with J gene TRBJ1-2; D is uncertain. In germline, CDR1 is LNHNV, CDR2 YYDKDF (reference sequence). The CDR3 has 12 residues. Trimming removed 0 bases from V and 8 bases from J, with 7 bases in between. CDR3 amino acids: CATSRDQRGYTF. The CDR3 DNA follows: TGTGCCACCAGCAGAGATCAGCGGGGCTACACCTTC.

This clone was detected only a few times. This rearrangement joins TRBV7-2 to TRBJ2-3; D is perhaps TRBD2 (5 bases). Germline values: CDR1 SGHTA, CDR2 FQGNSA. V was trimmed by 1 base and J by 4 bases, leaving 12 bases between them. The CDR3 totals 15 residues. CDR3 coding DNA: TGTGCCAGCAGCTTAGTCCCCGAGGGCGCAGATACGCAGTATTTT. Its translation: CASSLVPEGADTQYF.

This clone was seen just once. This chain connects TRBV28 to TRBJ1-2; D might be TRBD1 (6 bases). The CDR3 consists of 13 residues. Deletions cut 2 bases from V and 8 bases from J, with 12 bases between. Germline loops: CDR1 MDHEN, CDR2 SYDVKM. The CDR3 bases are TGTGCCAGCAGTTTAACAGGGTTGGTCGGCTACACCTTC. Residues: CASSLTGLVGYTF.

The V call is TRBV4-2, the J call TRBJ1-2, with D possibly being TRBD1 (5 bases). The CDR3 runs to 12 residues. Trimming took 3 bases from V and 8 from J, leaving 10 bases between them. The V gene's germline CDR1 is LGHNA and CDR2 YNFKEQ. CDR3 region: CASSHGRGGYTF. The CDR3 coding sequence is TGTGCCAGCAGCCACGGGAGGGGAGGCTACACCTTC.

The V call is TRBV5-1, the J call TRBJ2-2; TRBD1 might be the D (6 bases). The germline V gene encodes CDR1 SGHRS and CDR2 YFSETQ. V shed 1 base and J shed 5 bases, with 12 bases lying between them. The CDR3 extends over 15 amino acids. The CDR3 nucleotides are TGCGCCAGCAGCTTGCAAGGGACAACTACCGGGGAGCTGTTTTTT. Translation: CASSLQGTTTGELFF. Filled out from reference TRBV5-1 and TRBJ2-2, the complete variable domain reads KAGVTQTPRYLIKTRGQQVTLSCSPISGHRSVSWYQQTPGQGLQFLFEYFSETQRNKGNFPGRFSGRQFSNSRSEMNVSTLELGDSALYLCASSLQGTTTGELFFGEGSRLTVL.

This rearrangement joins TRBV10-3 to TRBJ2-5, with 7 bases aligning to TRBD1. V dropped 0 bases and J dropped 4; count of bases not matched to a gene: 11. Germline assignment: CDR1 ENHRY and CDR2 SYGVKD. The CDR3 length is 17 residues. The CDR3 DNA sequence: TGTGCCATCAGTGAGTCGGGTGAACCTTCAGGGGGAGAGACCCAGTACTTC. Protein sequence: CAISESGEPSGGETQYF.

This rearrangement joins TRBV28 to TRBJ1-4, with 9 nucleotides matching TRBD1. Unmatched junction bases numbered 2, after V lost 7 bases and J lost 11 bases. The CDR3 runs 11 residues. The germline gives CDR1 MDHEN, CDR2 SYDVKM. For the CDR3, the DNA is TGTGCCAGCAATACAGGGGGCAAACTGTTTTTT. Translated: CASNTGGKLFF.

V usage is TRBV11-3 and J usage is TRBJ1-1; tentatively, D is TRBD1 (6 bases). This CDR3 is 19 amino acids long. V was shortened by 1 base and J by 0 bases, with 21 bases between the two germline ends. From germline, CDR1 is SGHNT and CDR2 YENEEA. The DNA of the CDR3 is TGTGCCAGCAGCTTAGGATACGGAGCTAACAGGGCTATGAACACTGAAGCTTTCTTT. Translated, it gives CASSLGYGANRAMNTEAFF.

This sequence joins TRBV2 and TRBJ1-5, with D unclear. The germline V and J ends were trimmed by 2 bases and 2 bases, with 10 bases remaining between them. Germline CDR1 is SNHLY and CDR2 is FYNNEI. This CDR3 has 15 residues. The CDR3 is CASSESAAGNQPQHF. In nucleotides, the CDR3 is TGTGCCAGCAGTGAAAGCGCAGCGGGCAATCAGCCCCAGCATTTT.

DNA for the CDR3: TGTGCCTGGATTGGACAGGGAGTCACTGAAGCTTTCTTT. It yields the protein CAWIGQGVTEAFF. V and J are TRBV30 and TRBJ1-1; 8 bases agree with TRBD1. V lost 4 bases and J lost 4; bases outside the gene matches: 5. CDR3 length: 13 residues. The germline V gene has CDR1 GTSNPN and CDR2 SVGIG (reference sequence).